This TCR beta chain appears in the sequencing data of a study of cytomegalovirus exposure and HLA in healthy donors. Whole-study findings and limits: Listed as cytomegalovirus-associated were roughly 180 TCR beta chains. Specificity of a few CMV-associated chains for CMV antigens was verified in vitro. The tendency of first-cohort TCR clusters to co-occur in the 120 or so validation repertoires was the finding of a later analysis. The classifier was said to identify cytomegalovirus status with high specificity and sensitivity.

Clones were read by immunoSEQ multiplex PCR, and TCRdb kept only the in-frame ones, dropping some. The sample records roughly 310,000 clones, 88% being singletons. CDR3 length equals 16 residues. V dropped 4 bases and J dropped 3; count of bases not matched to a gene: 10. Germline V gene lookup returns CDR1 SNHLY and CDR2 FYNNEI. Turning to this clone: Its antigen is as yet unknown.

The clonotype comes from a man aged 25 to 45 in good health and CMV-seronegative. The chain recombines TRBV2 with TRBJ1-2; TRBD1 matches 8 bases. Sequences were obtained from PBMCs. The CDR3 region has the DNA TGTGCCAGCAGTGGGTGGGTCAGGGGGCAGGACTATGGCTACACCTTC. This codes for CASSGWVRGQDYGYTF.